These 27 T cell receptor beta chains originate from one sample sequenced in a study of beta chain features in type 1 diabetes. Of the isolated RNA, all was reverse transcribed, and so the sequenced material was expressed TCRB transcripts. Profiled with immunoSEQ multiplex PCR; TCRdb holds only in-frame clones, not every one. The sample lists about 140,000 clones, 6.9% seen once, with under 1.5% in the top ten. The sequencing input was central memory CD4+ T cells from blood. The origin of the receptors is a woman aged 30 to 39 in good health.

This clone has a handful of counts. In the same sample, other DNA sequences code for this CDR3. CDR3 protein: CASSPLPDTGELFF. In nucleotides, the CDR3 is TGTGCCAGCTCACCACTCCCGGACACCGGGGAGCTGTTTTTT. This chain links TRBV18 with TRBJ2-2; D unresolved. Germline CDR1 is KGHSH and CDR2 is LQKENI. V was clipped by 1 base and J by 3 bases, with 6 bases between them. This CDR3 comprises 14 residues.

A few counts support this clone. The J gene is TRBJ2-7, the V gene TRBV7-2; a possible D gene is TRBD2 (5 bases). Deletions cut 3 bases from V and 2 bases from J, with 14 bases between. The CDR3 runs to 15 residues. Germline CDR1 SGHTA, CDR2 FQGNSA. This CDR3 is CASSFGGSHTYEQYF. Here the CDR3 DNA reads TGTGCCAGCAGCTTTGGAGGAAGCCATACCTACGAGCAGTACTTC.

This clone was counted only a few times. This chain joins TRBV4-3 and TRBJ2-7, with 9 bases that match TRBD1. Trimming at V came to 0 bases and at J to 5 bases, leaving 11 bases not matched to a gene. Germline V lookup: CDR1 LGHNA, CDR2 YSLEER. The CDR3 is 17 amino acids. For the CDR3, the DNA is TGCGCCAGCAGCCAAGACATGAGGACAGGGGTTCTACACGAGCAGTACTTC. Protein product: CASSQDMRTGVLHEQYF.

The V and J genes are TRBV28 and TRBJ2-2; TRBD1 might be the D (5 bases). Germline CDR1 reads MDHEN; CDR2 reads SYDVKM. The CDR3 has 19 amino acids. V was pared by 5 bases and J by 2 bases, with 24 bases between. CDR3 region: CASSNTPGNRGANTGELFF. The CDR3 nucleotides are TGTGCCAGCAGTAATACGCCAGGGAATCGTGGGGCCAACACCGGGGAGCTGTTTTTT.

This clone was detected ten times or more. The CDR3 DNA follows: TGTGCCAGCAGTTTATACCAAGAGCAGCCCCAGCATTTT. This encodes CASSLYQEQPQHF. The chain recombines TRBV28 with TRBJ1-5, with unresolved D. The CDR3 consists of 13 residues. Trimming pared 1 base from V and 7 bases from J, leaving 8 bases between. Germline V gene data show CDR1 as MDHEN and CDR2 as SYDVKM.

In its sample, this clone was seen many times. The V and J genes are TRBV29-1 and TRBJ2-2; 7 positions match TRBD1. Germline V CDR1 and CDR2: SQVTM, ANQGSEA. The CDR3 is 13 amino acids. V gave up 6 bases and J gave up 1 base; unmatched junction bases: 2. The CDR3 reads CSVRTGNTGELFF. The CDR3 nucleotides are TGCAGCGTCAGGACAGGGAACACCGGGGAGCTGTTTTTT.

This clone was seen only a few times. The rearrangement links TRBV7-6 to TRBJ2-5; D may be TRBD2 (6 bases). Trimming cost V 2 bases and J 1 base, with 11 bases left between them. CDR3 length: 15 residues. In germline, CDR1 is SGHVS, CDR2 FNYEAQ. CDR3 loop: CASSLITGVQETQYF. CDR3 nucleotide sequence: TGTGCCAGCAGCTTAATTACGGGAGTCCAAGAGACCCAGTACTTC.

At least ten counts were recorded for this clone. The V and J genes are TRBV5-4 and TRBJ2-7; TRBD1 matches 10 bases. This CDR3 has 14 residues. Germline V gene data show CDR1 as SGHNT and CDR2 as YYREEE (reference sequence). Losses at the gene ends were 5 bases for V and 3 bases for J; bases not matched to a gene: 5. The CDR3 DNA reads TGTGCCAGCAGGGCCGGGACAGGGGACTACGAGCAGTACTTC. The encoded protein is CASRAGTGDYEQYF. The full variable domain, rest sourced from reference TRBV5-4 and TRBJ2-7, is ETGVTQSPTHLIKTRGQQVTLRCSSQSGHNTVSWYQQALGQGPQFIFQYYREEENGRGNFPPRFSGLQFPNYSSELNVNALELDDSALYLCASRAGTGDYEQYFGPGTRLTVT.

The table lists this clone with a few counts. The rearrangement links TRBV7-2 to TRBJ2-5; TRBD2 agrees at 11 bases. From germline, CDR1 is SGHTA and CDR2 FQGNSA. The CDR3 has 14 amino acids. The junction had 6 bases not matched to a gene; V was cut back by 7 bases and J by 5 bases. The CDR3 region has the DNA TGTGCCAGCATCCTAGCGGGAGGTTCGGAGACCCAGTACTTC. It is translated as CASILAGGSETQYF. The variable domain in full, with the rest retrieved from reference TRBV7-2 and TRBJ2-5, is GAGVSQSPSNKVTEKGKDVELRCDPISGHTALYWYRQSLGQGLEFLIYFQGNSAPDKSGLPSDRFSAERTGGSVSTLTIQRTQQEDSAVYLCASILAGGSETQYFGPGTRLLVL.

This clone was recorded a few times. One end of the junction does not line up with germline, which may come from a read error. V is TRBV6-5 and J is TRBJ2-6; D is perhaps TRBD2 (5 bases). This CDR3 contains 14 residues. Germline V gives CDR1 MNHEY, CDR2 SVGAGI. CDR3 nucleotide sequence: TGTGCCATCAGTGAGGGATCTGGGGCCAACGTCCTGACTTTC. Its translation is CAISEGSGANVLTF.

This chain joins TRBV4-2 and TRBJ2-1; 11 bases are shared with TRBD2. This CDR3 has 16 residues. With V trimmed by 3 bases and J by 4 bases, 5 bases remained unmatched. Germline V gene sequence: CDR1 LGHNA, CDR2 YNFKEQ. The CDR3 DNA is TGTGCCAGCAGCCAGGGGACTAGCGGCCTTTACAATGAGCAGTTCTTC. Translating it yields CASSQGTSGLYNEQFF.

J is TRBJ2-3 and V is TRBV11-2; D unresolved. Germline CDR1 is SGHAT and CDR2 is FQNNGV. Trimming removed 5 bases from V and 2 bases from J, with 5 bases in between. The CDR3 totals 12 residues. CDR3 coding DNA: TGTGCCAGCAGCATATACACAGATACGCAGTATTTT. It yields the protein CASSIYTDTQYF.

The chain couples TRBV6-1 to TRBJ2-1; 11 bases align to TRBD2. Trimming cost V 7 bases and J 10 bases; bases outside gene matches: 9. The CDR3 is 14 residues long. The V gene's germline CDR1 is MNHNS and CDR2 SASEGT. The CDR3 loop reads CASMGTSGAGEQFF. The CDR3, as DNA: TGTGCCAGCATGGGGACTAGCGGAGCTGGGGAGCAGTTCTTC.

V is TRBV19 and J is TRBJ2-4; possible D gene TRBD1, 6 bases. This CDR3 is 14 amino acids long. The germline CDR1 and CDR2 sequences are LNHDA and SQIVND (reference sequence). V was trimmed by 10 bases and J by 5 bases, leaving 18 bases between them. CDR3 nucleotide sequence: TGTGCCACCGCCACGTGGGCAGGGGAAAACATTCAGTACTTC. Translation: CATATWAGENIQYF.

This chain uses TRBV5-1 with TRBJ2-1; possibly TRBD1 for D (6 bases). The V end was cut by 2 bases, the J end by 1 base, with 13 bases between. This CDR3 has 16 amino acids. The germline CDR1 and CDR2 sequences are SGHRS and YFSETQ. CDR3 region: CASSFQGGASYNEQFF. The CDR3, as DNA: TGCGCCAGCAGCTTCCAAGGGGGAGCGTCCTACAATGAGCAGTTCTTC.

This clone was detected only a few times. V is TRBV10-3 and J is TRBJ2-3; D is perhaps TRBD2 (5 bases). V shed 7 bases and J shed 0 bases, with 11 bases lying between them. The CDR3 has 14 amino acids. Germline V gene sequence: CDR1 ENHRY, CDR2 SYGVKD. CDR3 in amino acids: CAITRDTSTDTQYF. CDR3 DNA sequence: TGTGCCATCACTCGGGATACTAGCACAGATACGCAGTATTTT.

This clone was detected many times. CDR3: CASTKRQVANQPQHF. The DNA for the CDR3 is TGTGCCAGCACCAAGAGACAGGTTGCCAATCAGCCCCAGCATTTT. V usage is TRBV28 and J usage is TRBJ1-5; D perhaps matches TRBD1 (6 bases). Per germline, CDR1 MDHEN and CDR2 SYDVKM. This CDR3 contains 15 residues. V was pared by 7 bases and J by 3 bases, with 16 bases between.

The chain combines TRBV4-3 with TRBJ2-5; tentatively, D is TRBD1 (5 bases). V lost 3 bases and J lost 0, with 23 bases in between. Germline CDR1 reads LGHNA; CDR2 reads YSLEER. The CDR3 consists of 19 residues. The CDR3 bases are TGCGCCAGCAGCCAGGCCTATAAAGTTCAGGGTCCCAACCAAGAGACCCAGTACTTC. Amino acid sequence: CASSQAYKVQGPNQETQYF.

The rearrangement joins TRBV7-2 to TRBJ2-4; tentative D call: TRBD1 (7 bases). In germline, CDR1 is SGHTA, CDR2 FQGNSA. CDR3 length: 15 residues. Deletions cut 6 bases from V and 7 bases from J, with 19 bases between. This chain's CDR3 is CASRQDRAGSNIQYF. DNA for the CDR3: TGTGCCAGCAGACAAGACAGGGCGGGGTCGAACATTCAGTACTTC.

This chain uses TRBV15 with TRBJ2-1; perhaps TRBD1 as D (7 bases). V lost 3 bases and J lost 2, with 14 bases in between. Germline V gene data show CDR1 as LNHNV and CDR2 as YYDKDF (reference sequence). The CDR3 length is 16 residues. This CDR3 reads CATSSRGGGTYNEQFF. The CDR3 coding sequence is TGTGCCACCAGCAGCCGAGGGGGCGGGACCTACAATGAGCAGTTCTTC. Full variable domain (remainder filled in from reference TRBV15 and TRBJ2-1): DAMVIQNPRYQVTQFGKPVTLSCSQTLNHNVMYWYQQKSSQAPKLLFHYYDKDFNNEADTPDNFQSRRPNTSFCFLDIRSPGLGDTAMYLCATSSRGGGTYNEQFFGPGTRLTVL.

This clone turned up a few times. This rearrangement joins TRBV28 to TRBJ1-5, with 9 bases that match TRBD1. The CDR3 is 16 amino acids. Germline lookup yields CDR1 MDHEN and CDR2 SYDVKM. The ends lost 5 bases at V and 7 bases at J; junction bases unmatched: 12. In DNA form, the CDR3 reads TGTGCCAGCAGTCTAGCCGGACAGGGGCGAGAACAGCCCCAGCATTTT. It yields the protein CASSLAGQGREQPQHF.

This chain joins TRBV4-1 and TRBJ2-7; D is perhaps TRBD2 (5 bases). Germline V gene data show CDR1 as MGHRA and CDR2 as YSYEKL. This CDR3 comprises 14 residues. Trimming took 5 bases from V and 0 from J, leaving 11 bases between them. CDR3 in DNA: TGCGCCAGCAGCGGAGCGGAGACCTCCTACGAGCAGTACTTC. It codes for CASSGAETSYEQYF.

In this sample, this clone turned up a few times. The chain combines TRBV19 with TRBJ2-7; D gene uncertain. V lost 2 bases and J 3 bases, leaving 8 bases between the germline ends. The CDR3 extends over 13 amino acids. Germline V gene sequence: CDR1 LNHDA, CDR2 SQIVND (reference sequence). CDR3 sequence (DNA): TGTGCCAGTAGTATACAGGCCCACTACGAGCAGTACTTC. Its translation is CASSIQAHYEQYF. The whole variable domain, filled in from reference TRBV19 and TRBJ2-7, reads DGGITQSPKYLFRKEGQNVTLSCEQNLNHDAMYWYRQDPGQGLRLIYYSQIVNDFQKGDIAEGYSVSREKKESFPLTVTSAQKNPTAFYLCASSIQAHYEQYFGPGTRLTVT.

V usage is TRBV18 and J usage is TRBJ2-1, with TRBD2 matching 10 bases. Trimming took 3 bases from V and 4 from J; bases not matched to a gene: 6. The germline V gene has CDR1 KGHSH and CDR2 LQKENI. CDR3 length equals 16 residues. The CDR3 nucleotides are TGTGCCAGCTCACCCGTACTAGCGGGAAGATACAATGAGCAGTTCTTC. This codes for CASSPVLAGRYNEQFF. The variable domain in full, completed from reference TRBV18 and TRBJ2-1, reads NAGVMQNPRHLVRRRGQEARLRCSPMKGHSHVYWYRQLPEEGLKFMVYLQKENIIDESGMPKERFSAEFPKEGPSILRIQQVVRGDSAAYFCASSPVLAGRYNEQFFGPGTRLTVL.

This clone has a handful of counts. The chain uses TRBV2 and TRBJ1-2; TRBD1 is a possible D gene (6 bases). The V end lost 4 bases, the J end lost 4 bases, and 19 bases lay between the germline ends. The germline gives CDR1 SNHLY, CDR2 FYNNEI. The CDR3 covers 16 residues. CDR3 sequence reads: CASSAQGPSSAYGYTF. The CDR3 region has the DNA TGTGCCAGCAGTGCACAGGGCCCGTCATCAGCCTATGGCTACACCTTC. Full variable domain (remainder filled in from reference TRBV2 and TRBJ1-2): EPEVTQTPSHQVTQMGQEVILRCVPISNHLYFYWYRQILGQKVEFLVSFYNNEISEKSEIFDDQFSVERPDGSNFTLKIRSTKLEDSAMYFCASSAQGPSSAYGYTFGSGTRLTVV.

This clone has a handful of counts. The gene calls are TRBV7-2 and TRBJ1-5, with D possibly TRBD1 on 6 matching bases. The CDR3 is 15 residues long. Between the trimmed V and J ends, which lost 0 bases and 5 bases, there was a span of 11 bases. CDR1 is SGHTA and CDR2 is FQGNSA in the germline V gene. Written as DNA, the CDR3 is TGTGCCAGCAGCTTAGCTGGACAGAGGGATCAGCCCCAGCATTTT. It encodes CASSLAGQRDQPQHF.

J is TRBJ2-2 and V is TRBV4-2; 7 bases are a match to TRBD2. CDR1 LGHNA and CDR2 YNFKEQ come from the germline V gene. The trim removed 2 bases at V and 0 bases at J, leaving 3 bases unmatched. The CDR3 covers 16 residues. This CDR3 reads CASSQPGGANTGELFF. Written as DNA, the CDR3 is TGTGCCAGCAGCCAACCGGGAGGCGCGAACACCGGGGAGCTGTTTTTT.